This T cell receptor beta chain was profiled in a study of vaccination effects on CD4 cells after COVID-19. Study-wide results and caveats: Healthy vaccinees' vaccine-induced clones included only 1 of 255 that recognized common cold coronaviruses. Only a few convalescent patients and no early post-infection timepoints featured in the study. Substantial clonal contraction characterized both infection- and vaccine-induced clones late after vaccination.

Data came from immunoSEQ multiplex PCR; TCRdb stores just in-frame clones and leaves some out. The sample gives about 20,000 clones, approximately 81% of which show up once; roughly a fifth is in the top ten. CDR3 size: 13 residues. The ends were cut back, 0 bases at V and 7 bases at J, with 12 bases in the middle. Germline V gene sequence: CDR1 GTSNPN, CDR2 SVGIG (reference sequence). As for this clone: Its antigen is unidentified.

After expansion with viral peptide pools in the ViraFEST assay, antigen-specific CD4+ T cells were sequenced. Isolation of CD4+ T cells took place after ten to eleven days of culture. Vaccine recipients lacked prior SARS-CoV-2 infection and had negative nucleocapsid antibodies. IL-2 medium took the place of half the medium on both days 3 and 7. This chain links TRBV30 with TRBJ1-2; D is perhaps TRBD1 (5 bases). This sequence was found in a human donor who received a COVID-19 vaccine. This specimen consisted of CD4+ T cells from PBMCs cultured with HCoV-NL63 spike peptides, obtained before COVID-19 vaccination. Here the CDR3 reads CAWSVLGAGGYTF. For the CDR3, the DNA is TGTGCCTGGAGTGTACTCGGGGCGGGTGGCTACACCTTC.